This T cell receptor beta chain was identified during a study of blood T cell repertoires in COVID-19. Study-wide context: COVID-19 samples collected from the United States, Italy and Spain covered acute and convalescent phases.

Produced via immunoSEQ multiplex PCR; TCRdb's table is partial and in-frame only. Here the sample spans roughly 130,000 clones, around 80% being singletons. V was cut by 0 bases and J by 4 bases, with 7 bases left in between. The CDR3 is 14 amino acids. CDR1 and CDR2 (germline): MGHRA, YSYEKL. Sample: peripheral blood. The TCR comes from a man between 70 and 80 years old with acute or convalescent COVID-19. This chain connects TRBV4-1 to TRBJ1-5; the D is unclear. This CDR3 reads CASSQDPSNQPQHF. The CDR3 DNA sequence: TGCGCCAGCAGCCAAGACCCTTCTAATCAGCCCCAGCATTTT.